The T cell receptor beta chain under discussion was sequenced for a study of tumor-infiltrating lymphocytes in primary liver carcinoma. Production of TCR beta cDNA used roughly 480 ng total RNA together with a constant-region primer. Three nested multiplex PCR rounds, a slightly modified ARM-PCR, produced the libraries for TCR beta. PCR rounds one and two used TRBV1-TRBV30 forward primers with a C-beta reverse primer for 10 cycles each. MiXCR, applied by TCRdb to the multiplex PCR reads, yields one record per CDR3 protein. The sample records approximately 110,000 distinct CDR3 sequences, 50% to 65% being singletons. Worth noting for this clonotype: A read error may explain this, as a much larger clone is one base away.

Extraction of RNA together with DNA used about 17-30 mg of unsorted bulk tissue. The CDR3 totals 16 residues. Trimming took off 0 bases at V and 5 bases at J, with 13 bases between the two ends. The germline V gene has CDR1 SGHDN and CDR2 FVKESK. The clonotype originates from a woman aged 60 to 75 with primary liver carcinoma and hepatitis B virus infection. This sequence joins TRBV14 and TRBJ1-4, with D possibly TRBD1 on 6 matching bases. The specimen sequenced was liver tumor tissue from sampling region 1. Subset specified: tumor region T1, superior pole. The CDR3 region has the DNA TGTGCCAGCAGCCAAGATCTAGGGGGACTCAATGAAAAACTGTTTTTT. It specifies CASSQDLGGLNEKLFF.